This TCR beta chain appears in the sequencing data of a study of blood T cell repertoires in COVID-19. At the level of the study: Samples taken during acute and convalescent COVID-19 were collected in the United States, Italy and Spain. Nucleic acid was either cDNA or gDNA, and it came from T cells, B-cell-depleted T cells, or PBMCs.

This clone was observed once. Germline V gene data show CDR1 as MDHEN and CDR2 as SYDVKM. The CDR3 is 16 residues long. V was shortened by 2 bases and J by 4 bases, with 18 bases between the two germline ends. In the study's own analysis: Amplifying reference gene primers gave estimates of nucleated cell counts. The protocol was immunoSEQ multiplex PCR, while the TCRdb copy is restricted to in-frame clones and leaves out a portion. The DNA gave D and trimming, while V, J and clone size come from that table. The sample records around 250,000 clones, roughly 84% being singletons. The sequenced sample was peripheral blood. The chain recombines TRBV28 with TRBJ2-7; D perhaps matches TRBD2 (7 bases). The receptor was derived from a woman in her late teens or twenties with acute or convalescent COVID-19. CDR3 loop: CASSLERGGPFYEQYF. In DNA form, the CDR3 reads TGTGCCAGCAGTTTAGAAAGGGGGGGGCCTTTTTACGAGCAGTACTTC.